The rows below give T cell receptor beta chains drawn from one sample of a study of T cells in Graves' hyperthyroidism and ophthalmopathy. TCRdb passed the multiplex PCR reads through MiXCR, listing each CDR3 protein once. The sample lists about 500,000 distinct CDR3 sequences, 16% seen once, with 25% to 30% in the top ten. The sequenced sample was blood. These receptors came from a woman in her thirties with Graves' ophthalmopathy. Each CDR3 is given with its conserved first and last residue. D genes are given only for firm matches. Not all rows give a size; the values are once, few, many and, for expanded clones, a class.

TRBD1,TRBJ2-7,few,15,TRBV6-1,TGTGCCAGCACTCGAAGACAGGGGGACTCCTACGAGCAGTACTTC,CASTRRQGDSYEQYF
-,TRBJ1-3,-,15,TRBV7-2,TGTGCCAGCAGCTCTAGGGCAGCTTCTGGAAACACCATATATTTT,CASSSRAASGNTIYF
TRBD2,TRBJ2-7,many,15,TRBV27,TGTGCCAGCACCCAGACTAGCGGGGGCTCCTACGAGCAGTACTTC,CASTQTSGGSYEQYF
-,TRBJ2-7,many,15,TRBV30,TGTGCCTGGAGGGCCACCGGGACTCCAGGCTACGAGCAGTACTTC,CAWRATGTPGYEQYF
-,TRBJ2-7,-,15,TRBV28,TGTGCCAGCAGTTCCCCCGACGAAGGGGGCTACGAGCAGTACTTC,CASSSPDEGGYEQYF
TRBD2,TRBJ2-1,many,16,TRBV9,TGTGCCAGCAGCCTTTTAGGGCTAGCGGGATACAATGAGCAGTTCTTC,CASSLLGLAGYNEQFF
-,TRBJ2-3,many,14,TRBV20-1,TGCAGTGCTCATCGCTCGGTGAACTCAGATACGCAGTATTTT,CSAHRSVNSDTQYF
TRBD2,TRBJ2-1,many,15,TRBV19,TGTGCCAGTAGTAACGGCGGGAGGGCCGTGGATGAGCAGTTCTTC,CASSNGGRAVDEQFF
-,TRBJ2-3,-,15,TRBV6-2/TRBV6-3,TGTGCCAGCAGTTACTCCCCAGCCCTCACAGATACGCAGTATTTT,CASSYSPALTDTQYF
-,TRBJ2-5,many,14,TRBV5-4,TGTGCCAGCAGCCCCGCGACGGCAATGGAGACCCAGTACTTC,CASSPATAMETQYF
TRBD1,TRBJ1-3,-,19,TRBV7-2,TGTGCCAGCAGCTTAAGCTCCGGGACAGGGGGCCTGTCTGGAAACACCATATATTTT,CASSLSSGTGGLSGNTIYF
-,TRBJ2-2,-,14,TRBV6-2/TRBV6-3,TGTGCCAGCAGGGCAGGGCCTGACACCGGGGAGCTGTTTTTT,CASRAGPDTGELFF
-,TRBJ2-3,many,16,TRBV11-2,TGTGCCAGCAGCTTAGCTGGGGGTTTGGGCACAGATACGCAGTATTTT,CASSLAGGLGTDTQYF
-,TRBJ2-6,many,15,TRBV2,TGTGCCAGCAGTCCAGACTTTACTGGGGCCAACGTCCTGACTTTC,CASSPDFTGANVLTF
-,TRBJ1-1,many,16,TRBV27,TGTGCCAGCAGACCACAGACAGCATGGTTGAACACTGAAGCTTTCTTT,CASRPQTAWLNTEAFF
-,TRBJ2-3,many,12,TRBV2,TGTGCCAGCAGCGACATTACAGATACGCAGTATTTT,CASSDITDTQYF
TRBD2,TRBJ2-1,many,14,TRBV5-1,TGCGCCAGCAGCTCCGGGACTAGCGGGAGAGGGCAGTTCTTC,CASSSGTSGRGQFF
-,TRBJ1-1,few,14,TRBV10-3,TGTGCCATCAGTGATGGCAAAAGGGGCGCGGACGCTTTCTTT,CAISDGKRGADAFF
TRBD2,TRBJ2-5,few,15,TRBV20-1,TGCAGTGCGGAAGAAGGGACTAGCGGGCAAGAGACCCAGTACTTC,CSAEEGTSGQETQYF
-,TRBJ1-2,few,14,TRBV4-3,TGCGCCAGCAGCCAAATTAACGCGAACTATGGCTACACCTTC,CASSQINANYGYTF
-,TRBJ1-2,few,13,TRBV28,TGTGCCAGCAGTCTCCAGGGTTTCGGAGGCTACACCTTC,CASSLQGFGGYTF
-,TRBJ2-7,few,14,TRBV11-3,TGTGCCAGCAGCTTAGAACCTAGCGCGGGCGAGCAGTACTTC,CASSLEPSAGEQYF
-,TRBJ2-5,-,13,TRBV29-1,TGCAGCGTTGGAGCTAGGCAACAAGAGACCCAGTACTTC,CSVGARQQETQYF
-,TRBJ1-1,many,13,TRBV18,TGTGCCAGCTCACCATCTGACCGGCCTGAAGCTTTCTTT,CASSPSDRPEAFF
-,TRBJ1-2,-,13,TRBV30,TGTGCCTGTTCCGGACGGCCTAGCTATGACTACACCTTC,CACSGRPSYDYTF
-,TRBJ2-7,many,16,TRBV24-1,TGTGCCACCAGTGATGCCGGGAAAACGGGGACTTACGAGCAGTACTTC,CATSDAGKTGTYEQYF
TRBD1,TRBJ2-1,many,14,TRBV29-1,TGCAGCGTTGAAAGGGGGACAGGGGGCGGGGAGCAGTTCTTC,CSVERGTGGGEQFF
-,TRBJ2-5,many,12,TRBV6-5,TGTGCCAGCAGTTACTCTATGGAGACCCAGTACTTC,CASSYSMETQYF
-,TRBJ2-7,many,11,TRBV20-1,TGCAGTGCTGTGGACTTAGACGAGCAGTACTTC,CSAVDLDEQYF
-,TRBJ1-3,many,14,TRBV3-1,TGTGCCAGCAGCCAAGCAGTCTCTGGAAACACCATATATTTT,CASSQAVSGNTIYF
-,TRBJ2-1,once,13,TRBV5-1,TGCGCCAGCAGCTTAGGGGGAGAAGGAGAGCAGTTCTTC,CASSLGGEGEQFF
-,TRBJ1-1,-,13,TRBV7-2,TGTGCCAGCAGCTTCCTAGGATGGCATGAAGCTTTCTTT,CASSFLGWHEAFF
-,TRBJ2-7,-,13,TRBV27,TGTGCCAGCAGCTTAACTTATTACTACGAGCAGTACTTC,CASSLTYYYEQYF
TRBD2,TRBJ2-1,few,17,TRBV15,TGTGCCACCAGCAGAGACACCTCGGGGGGCTCCTACAATGAGCAGTTCTTC,CATSRDTSGGSYNEQFF
TRBD2,TRBJ2-3,many,17,TRBV28,TGTGCCAGCAGTACCATACTGGCTAGCGGAAGCACAGATACGCAGTATTTT,CASSTILASGSTDTQYF
-,TRBJ2-6,few,15,TRBV18,TGTGCCAGCTCACCATCGGCAGTTGGGGCCAACGTCCTGACTTTC,CASSPSAVGANVLTF
-,TRBJ2-5,many,12,TRBV28,TGTGCCAGCAGCCGAGGATCGGAGACCCAGTACTTC,CASSRGSETQYF
-,TRBJ2-2,-,12,TRBV28,TGTGCCAGCAGTTCGGGGCAATACAGAGTGTTTTTT,CASSSGQYRVFF
TRBD1,TRBJ2-7,-,20,TRBV3-1,TGTGCCAGCAGCCAAGGTGGGACAGGGGGCATTAGCGGACGATTATACGGGCAGTACTTC,CASSQGGTGGISGRLYGQYF
TRBD1,TRBJ2-7,many,14,TRBV27,TGTGCCAGCAGTCTTTTGACAGGGCGATACGAGCAGTACTTC,CASSLLTGRYEQYF
-,TRBJ2-7,many,15,TRBV5-1,TGCGCCAGCAGCTTGGAAGGTTTTGGCTCCTACGAGCAGTACTTC,CASSLEGFGSYEQYF
TRBD2,TRBJ2-5,few,12,TRBV10-3,TGTGCCATTGGGACTATCGAAGAGACCCAGTACTTC,CAIGTIEETQYF
-,TRBJ2-1,-,9,TRBV6-2/TRBV6-3,TGTGGCAGCAACTATGAGCAGTTCTTC,CGSNYEQFF
-,TRBJ2-4,-,14,TRBV12-5,TGTGCTAGTGCCCAGGGGGGAGCCAAAAACATTCAGTACTTC,CASAQGGAKNIQYF
-,TRBJ2-1,few,15,TRBV18,TGTGCCAGCTCACCAGGCCAGTTAAATCTCAATGAGCAGTTCTTC,CASSPGQLNLNEQFF
-,TRBJ2-1,many,15,TRBV18,TGTGCCAGCTCACCAGAGGGGACCCTCAACAATGAGCAGTTCTTC,CASSPEGTLNNEQFF
TRBD1,TRBJ1-1,many,13,TRBV28,TGTGCCATAGAGACAGGGACGAACACTGAAGCTTTCTTT,CAIETGTNTEAFF
TRBD1,TRBJ2-1,-,15,TRBV18,TGTGCCAGCTCACCCAAACAGGGGGCATTCGATGAGCAGTTCTTC,CASSPKQGAFDEQFF
-,TRBJ1-4,many,12,TRBV11-2,TGTGCCAGCAGCCCAGAAGGAGAAAAACTGTTTTTT,CASSPEGEKLFF
-,TRBJ2-7,few,14,TRBV27,TGTGCCAGCAGTTTAAGCAGGGCGAGGGGCGAGCAGTACTTC,CASSLSRARGEQYF
TRBD1,TRBJ2-7,many,12,TRBV29-1,TGCAGCGCCGGGGACAGAAGATACGAGCAGTACTTC,CSAGDRRYEQYF
TRBD2,TRBJ2-1,many,16,TRBV7-8,TGTGCCAGCAGCTTACGACTAGCGGGTAAGTCTGCTGAGCAGTTCTTC,CASSLRLAGKSAEQFF
-,TRBJ2-2,many,16,TRBV11-2,TGTGCCAGCAGCTTAGCCCGGACAGTTCCCTCCGGGGAGCTGTTTTTT,CASSLARTVPSGELFF
-,TRBJ1-4,few,13,TRBV29-1,TGCAGCGTTGCGGCAGGACTAAATGAAAAACTGTTTTTT,CSVAAGLNEKLFF
-,TRBJ1-4,few,14,TRBV29-1,TGCAGCGTTGGGTTAGTCAGGGGAGGGGAAAAACTGTTTTTT,CSVGLVRGGEKLFF